The 26 T cell receptor beta chains reported below all come from one sample, sequenced in a study of T cell responses to AZD1222 COVID-19 vaccine. Clones were read by immunoSEQ multiplex PCR, and TCRdb kept only the in-frame ones, dropping some. The data show about 94,000 clones, about 85% seen once. The sample consisted of peripheral blood, taken 28 days after the second AZD1222 dose. These receptors were collected from an adult who received the AZD1222 COVID-19 vaccine.

This chain joins TRBV28 and TRBJ1-4; D unresolved. Germline lookup yields CDR1 MDHEN and CDR2 SYDVKM. This CDR3 has 14 amino acids. The V and J ends lost 1 base and 5 bases respectively, with 8 bases between them. CDR3 DNA sequence: TGTGCCAGCAGTTTATCTGGGGTGAATGAAAAACTGTTTTTT. Amino acids: CASSLSGVNEKLFF.

The rearrangement joins TRBV4-2 to TRBJ2-7; TRBD1 might be the D (5 bases). Germline CDR1 reads LGHNA; CDR2 reads YNFKEQ. V was cut by 1 base and J by 0 bases, with 13 bases left in between. The CDR3 contains 16 residues. The CDR3 bases are TGTGCCAGCAGCCAAGTTGTGGGCAGGGACTCCTACGAGCAGTACTTC. Its protein is CASSQVVGRDSYEQYF.

In this sample, this clone turned up a few times. The rearrangement uses TRBV18 and TRBJ1-5; D ambiguous. The CDR3 loop spans 13 amino acids. From germline, CDR1 is KGHSH and CDR2 LQKENI. V gave up 1 base and J gave up 9 bases, with 10 bases separating them. The CDR3 region is CASSPQASGPQHF. The CDR3 DNA sequence: TGTGCCAGCTCACCACAGGCCAGTGGGCCCCAGCATTTT. Together with reference TRBV18 and TRBJ1-5, the CDR3 gives the full variable domain: NAGVMQNPRHLVRRRGQEARLRCSPMKGHSHVYWYRQLPEEGLKFMVYLQKENIIDESGMPKERFSAEFPKEGPSILRIQQVVRGDSAAYFCASSPQASGPQHFGDGTRLSIL.

V and J are TRBV5-1 and TRBJ1-2, with D possibly being TRBD1 (5 bases). The V gene's germline CDR1 is SGHRS and CDR2 YFSETQ. CDR3 size: 16 residues. The germline V and J ends were trimmed by 4 bases and 3 bases, with 19 bases remaining between them. CDR3 protein: CASSRTLGTVDYGYTF. The DNA of the CDR3 is TGCGCCAGCAGCCGGACATTAGGGACGGTGGACTATGGCTACACCTTC.

This clone was observed a few times. The rearrangement links TRBV28 to TRBJ2-7; tentatively, D is TRBD1 (5 bases). Germline V gene data show CDR1 as MDHEN and CDR2 as SYDVKM. The V end lost 6 bases, the J end lost 1 base, and 10 bases lay between the germline ends. The CDR3 has 13 residues. CDR3 loop: CASSFRDSYEQYF. CDR3 nucleotide sequence: TGTGCCAGCAGCTTCAGGGATTCCTACGAGCAGTACTTC.

This clone was picked up one time. The chain has TRBV12-3 or TRBV12-4 and TRBJ2-1; 13 nucleotides match TRBD2. V shed 8 bases, J shed 11 bases, and the junction held 6 bases outside the gene matches. This CDR3 contains 13 residues. The CDR3 is CASATSGGPQQFF. CDR3 nucleotide sequence: TGTGCCAGCGCGACTAGCGGGGGGCCCCAGCAGTTCTTC.

The rearrangement joins TRBV19 to TRBJ2-6, with D perhaps TRBD1 (5 bases). The germline V and J ends were trimmed by 8 bases and 0 bases, with 8 bases remaining between them. The CDR3 contains 14 residues. From germline, CDR1 is LNHDA and CDR2 SQIVND (reference sequence). The CDR3 region has the DNA TGTGCCAGTCGTGACAGCTCTGGGGCCAACGTCCTGACTTTC. Translating it yields CASRDSSGANVLTF.

The rearrangement links TRBV11-3 to TRBJ2-7; D gene unclear. Trimming stripped 3 bases from V and 9 bases from J, with 21 bases between. CDR3 length equals 15 residues. Germline-derived CDR1 and CDR2 are SGHNT and YENEEA. Here the CDR3 reads CASSFRSTDYELQYF. CDR3 coding DNA: TGTGCCAGCAGCTTCCGGTCCACAGATTACGAATTGCAGTACTTC.

The gene calls are TRBV19 and TRBJ1-2; TRBD1 might be the D (6 bases). Trimming removed 10 bases from V and 7 bases from J, with 19 bases in between. This CDR3 is built from 13 residues. The V gene's germline CDR1 is LNHDA and CDR2 SQIVND (reference sequence). CDR3 in amino acids: CATRVGGWGGYTF. The CDR3 DNA is TGTGCCACCCGGGTGGGGGGCTGGGGTGGCTACACCTTC.

This sequence joins TRBV27 and TRBJ2-2; D may be TRBD1 or TRBD2 (6 bases each). V was shortened by 5 bases and J by 0 bases, with 16 bases between the two germline ends. Germline V lookup: CDR1 MNHEY, CDR2 SMNVEV (reference sequence). The CDR3 consists of 17 residues. DNA for the CDR3: TGTGCCAGCAGTCCAACCCGGGGGCGGGCGAACACCGGGGAGCTGTTTTTT. The encoded protein is CASSPTRGRANTGELFF.

The CDR3 is CASEEGELFF. CDR3 nucleotides: TGTGCCTCAGAGGAGGGGGAGCTGTTTTTT. The genes are TRBV7-9 and TRBJ2-2; D not resolved. This CDR3 is 10 amino acids long. The germline CDR1 and CDR2 sequences are SEHNR and FQNEAQ (reference sequence). V was pared by 11 bases and J by 8 bases, with 9 bases between. The full variable domain, completed using reference TRBV7-9 and TRBJ2-2, is DTGVSQNPRHKITKRGQNVTFRCDPISEHNRLYWYRQTLGQGPEFLTYFQNEAQLEKSRLLSDRFSAERPKGSFSTLEIQRTEQGDSAMYLCASEEGELFFGEGSRLTVL.

This clone showed up just a few times. The rearrangement links TRBV6-6 to TRBJ2-5; D not certain. Trimming stripped 2 bases from V and 1 base from J, with 2 bases between. The CDR3 runs 12 residues. The germline gives CDR1 MNHNY, CDR2 SVGAGI (reference sequence). CDR3 in DNA: TGTGCCAGCAGTTACACCCAAGAGACCCAGTACTTC. Its translation: CASSYTQETQYF.

This chain links TRBV5-6 with TRBJ1-2; the match to TRBD1 covers 7 bases. Germline values: CDR1 SGHDT, CDR2 YYEEEE. The CDR3 runs 13 residues. The V segment lost 8 bases and the J segment 6 bases; nucleotides outside the gene matches: 10. CDR3 sequence: CASRQGGQDGYTF. The DNA for the CDR3 is TGTGCCAGTAGACAGGGCGGACAGGATGGCTACACCTTC.

In its sample, this clone was seen once. The rearrangement links TRBV7-2 to TRBJ2-2; possibly TRBD2 for D (7 bases). From germline, CDR1 is SGHTA and CDR2 FQGNSA. The length of the CDR3 is 15 residues. The ends were cut back, 7 bases at V and 4 bases at J, with 16 bases in the middle. The DNA for the CDR3 is TGTGCCAGCAACCTCGGGGGGCGTGGCACCGGGGAGCTGTTTTTT. Its protein is CASNLGGRGTGELFF.

The rearrangement joins TRBV7-3 to TRBJ2-1, with 16 nucleotides matching TRBD2. With 5 bases clipped from V and 7 bases from J, the junction kept 14 bases outside the gene matches. This CDR3 has 19 amino acids. CDR1 and CDR2 (germline): SGHTA, FQGTGA. The CDR3 sequence is CASSPTGTSGRAVGNEQFF. The CDR3 DNA sequence: TGTGCCAGCAGCCCAACCGGGACTAGCGGGAGGGCAGTGGGAAATGAGCAGTTCTTC.

This chain uses TRBV6-7 with TRBJ2-2; 10 bases map to TRBD2. TRBV6-7 is treated as an ORF (open reading frame) with a function not yet certain. The CDR3 sequence is 16 residues long. Germline trimming cut 0 bases from V and 4 bases from J; bases unmatched to any gene: 2. Here the CDR3 DNA reads TGTGCCAGCAGTTACTCCCAGCGGGAGGGCACCGGGGAGCTGTTTTTT. Translation gives CASSYSQREGTGELFF.

The chain uses TRBV7-9 and TRBJ2-7; 7 nucleotides match TRBD1. The CDR3 is made up of 15 amino acids. The trim removed 5 bases at V and 0 bases at J, leaving 7 bases unmatched. CDR1 is SEHNR, CDR2 FQNEAQ, per germline (reference sequence). CDR3 sequence reads: CASSLEQGPSYEQYF. As DNA, the CDR3 is TGTGCCAGCAGCCTTGAACAGGGGCCCTCCTACGAGCAGTACTTC. Combining the CDR3 with reference TRBV7-9 and TRBJ2-7 gives the whole variable domain DTGVSQNPRHKITKRGQNVTFRCDPISEHNRLYWYRQTLGQGPEFLTYFQNEAQLEKSRLLSDRFSAERPKGSFSTLEIQRTEQGDSAMYLCASSLEQGPSYEQYFGPGTRLTVT.

The chain joins TRBV20-1 to TRBJ2-5, with unresolved D. In germline, CDR1 is DFQATT, CDR2 SNEGSKA (reference sequence). V lost 3 bases and J 4 bases, leaving 12 bases between the germline ends. The CDR3 spans 13 residues. The CDR3 DNA follows: TGCAGTGCTAGTAGGACGGTGGGAGAGACCCAGTACTTC. It encodes CSASRTVGETQYF.

The chain combines TRBV28 with TRBJ2-7; D call uncertain. CDR1 MDHEN and CDR2 SYDVKM come from the germline V gene. The ends were cut back, 5 bases at V and 0 bases at J, with 11 bases in the middle. The CDR3 contains 14 residues. The CDR3 is CASSLQVLSYEQYF. The DNA for the CDR3 is TGTGCCAGCAGTCTTCAGGTCCTCTCCTACGAGCAGTACTTC.

V and J are TRBV21-1 and TRBJ1-2; TRBD1 reflects the table's D call only, with no check against the DNA. TRBV21-1 is assigned pseudogene status. The CDR3 is made up of 15 amino acids. Here the CDR3 reads CASSRGQGGNYGYTF. CDR3 DNA sequence: TGTGCCAGCAGCAGGGGTCAGGGCGGCAACTATGGCTACACCTTC.

The chain uses TRBV4-3 and TRBJ2-1, with 12 positions matching TRBD2. The germline V gene encodes CDR1 LGHNA and CDR2 YSLEER. With 4 bases clipped from V and 4 bases from J, the junction kept 2 bases outside the gene matches. The CDR3 covers 15 residues. The CDR3 reads CASSRTSGTYNEQFF. Here the CDR3 DNA reads TGCGCCAGCAGCCGGACTAGCGGGACTTACAATGAGCAGTTCTTC.

CDR3 amino acids: CASSLRTETLYNEQFF. In DNA, the CDR3 is TGTGCCAGCAGCTTGCGGACAGAGACCCTTTACAATGAGCAGTTCTTC. The rearrangement links TRBV5-6 to TRBJ2-1; TRBD1 is a possible D gene (6 bases). The V gene lost 1 base and the J gene lost 4 bases, with 15 bases spanning the gap. Germline loops: CDR1 SGHDT, CDR2 YYEEEE. CDR3 length: 16 residues.

The chain recombines TRBV19 with TRBJ2-5, with a tentative D call TRBD1 (5 bases). Trimming removed 1 base at V and 4 bases at J, with 19 bases between. The CDR3 consists of 17 residues. Germline-derived CDR1 and CDR2 are LNHDA and SQIVND (reference sequence). The CDR3 reads CASSIVLQAAVVETQYF. The CDR3 DNA is TGTGCCAGTAGTATAGTTCTACAGGCGGCAGTGGTAGAGACCCAGTACTTC.

This chain joins TRBV11-3 and TRBJ2-1; perhaps D is TRBD1 or TRBD2 (5 bases each). Between the trimmed V and J ends, which lost 1 base and 6 bases, there was a span of 10 bases. Germline V lookup: CDR1 SGHNT, CDR2 YENEEA. This CDR3 has 14 residues. The CDR3, as DNA: TGTGCCAGCAGCTTAGGGGCAGGGAGCAATGAGCAGTTCTTC. It encodes CASSLGAGSNEQFF.

The V gene is TRBV4-1, the J gene TRBJ2-5; tentatively, D is TRBD2 (6 bases). The germline V gene has CDR1 MGHRA and CDR2 YSYEKL. V was trimmed by 1 base and J by 5 bases, leaving 17 bases between them. The CDR3 runs 16 residues. The CDR3 reads CASSQVAGGAPETQYF. CDR3 nucleotides: TGCGCCAGCAGCCAAGTGGCCGGGGGTGCCCCCGAGACCCAGTACTTC.

J is TRBJ1-1 and V is TRBV19; D is ambiguous. The CDR3 length is 14 residues. CDR1 is LNHDA, CDR2 SQIVND, per germline (reference sequence). V was cut by 7 bases and J by 0 bases, with 12 bases left in between. CDR3 protein: CASTDGPVNTEAFF. For the CDR3, the DNA is TGTGCCAGTACGGACGGGCCCGTGAACACTGAAGCTTTCTTT.